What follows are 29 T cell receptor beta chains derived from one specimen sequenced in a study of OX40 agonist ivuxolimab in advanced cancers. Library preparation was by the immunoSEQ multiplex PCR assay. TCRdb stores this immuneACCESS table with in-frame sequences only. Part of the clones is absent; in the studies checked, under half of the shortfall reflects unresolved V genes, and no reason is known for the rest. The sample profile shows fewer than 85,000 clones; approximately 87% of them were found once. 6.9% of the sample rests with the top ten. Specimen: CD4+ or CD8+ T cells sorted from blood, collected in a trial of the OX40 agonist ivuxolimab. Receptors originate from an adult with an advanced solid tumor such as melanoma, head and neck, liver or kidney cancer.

CDR3 sequence reads: CASSGGGTDTQYF. The CDR3 DNA is TGTGCCAGCAGTGGGGGCGGAACAGATACGCAGTATTTT. V gene TRBV28 combines with J gene TRBJ2-3, with D perhaps TRBD1 (6 bases). Germline CDR1 reads MDHEN; CDR2 reads SYDVKM. Trimming took off 5 bases at V and 3 bases at J, with 9 bases between the two ends. The CDR3 spans 13 residues.

As DNA, the CDR3 is TGTGCCAGCAGCTTGCGTGGGGCGGGTGAGCAGTTCTTC. Translated: CASSLRGAGEQFF. The chain carries TRBV5-4 and TRBJ2-1; D assignment may be TRBD1 or TRBD2 (5 bases each). The CDR3 contains 13 residues. Trimming pared 1 base from V and 9 bases from J, leaving 11 bases between. The germline V gene has CDR1 SGHNT and CDR2 YYREEE (reference sequence).

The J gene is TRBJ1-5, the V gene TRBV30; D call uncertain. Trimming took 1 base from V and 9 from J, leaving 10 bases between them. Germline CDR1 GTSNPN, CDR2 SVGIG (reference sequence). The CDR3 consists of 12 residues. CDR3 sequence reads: CAWSAGLGPQHF. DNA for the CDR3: TGTGCCTGGAGTGCCGGCCTGGGGCCCCAGCATTTT.

The CDR3 bases are TGTGCCAGCAGCTTAGTTGGGACAGGTCGGACGGGAAACACCATATATTTT. This gives the protein CASSLVGTGRTGNTIYF. The chain uses TRBV13 and TRBJ1-3, with TRBD1 identical over 8 bases. The CDR3 is 17 amino acids. The V gene end was trimmed by 1 base and the J gene end by 4 bases; junction bases not matched to a gene: 9. Germline CDR1 is PRHDT and CDR2 is FYEKMQ (reference sequence). The whole variable domain, filled in from reference TRBV13 and TRBJ1-3, reads AAGVIQSPRHLIKEKRETATLKCYPIPRHDTVYWYQQGPGQDPQFLISFYEKMQSDKGSIPDRFSAQQFSDYHSELNMSSLELGDSALYFCASSLVGTGRTGNTIYFGEGSWLTVV.

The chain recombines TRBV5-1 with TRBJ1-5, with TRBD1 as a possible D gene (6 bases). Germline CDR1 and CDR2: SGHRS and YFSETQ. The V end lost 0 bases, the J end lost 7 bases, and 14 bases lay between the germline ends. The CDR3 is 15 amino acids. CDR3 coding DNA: TGCGCCAGCAGCTTGGGGGCGGGGGCCGAACAGCCCCAGCATTTT. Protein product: CASSLGAGAEQPQHF.

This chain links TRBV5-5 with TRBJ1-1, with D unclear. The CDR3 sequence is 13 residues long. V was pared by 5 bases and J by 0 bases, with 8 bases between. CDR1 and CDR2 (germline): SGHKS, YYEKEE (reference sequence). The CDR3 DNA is TGTGCCAGCAGTAGGGCCCTGAACACTGAAGCTTTCTTT. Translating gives CASSRALNTEAFF.

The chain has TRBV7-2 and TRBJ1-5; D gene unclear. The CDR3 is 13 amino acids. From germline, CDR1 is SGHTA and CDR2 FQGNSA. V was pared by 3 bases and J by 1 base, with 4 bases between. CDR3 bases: TGTGCCAGCAGCTTGTGGAGCAATCAGCCCCAGCATTTT. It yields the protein CASSLWSNQPQHF.

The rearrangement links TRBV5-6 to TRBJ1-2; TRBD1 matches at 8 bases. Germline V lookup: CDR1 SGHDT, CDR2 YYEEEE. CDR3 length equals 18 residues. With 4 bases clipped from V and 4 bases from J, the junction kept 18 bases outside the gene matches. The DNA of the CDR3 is TGTGCCAGCAGCCCCCCCGGGCCAGGGGGCGGAGAAGTCTATGGCTACACCTTC. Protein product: CASSPPGPGGGEVYGYTF.

DNA of the CDR3: TGTGCCAGCAGTTTAGACTTTTGGGCTGGTTTGAACACTGAAGCTTTCTTT. Residues: CASSLDFWAGLNTEAFF. The V and J genes are TRBV27 and TRBJ1-1; D gene ambiguous. In germline, CDR1 is MNHEY, CDR2 SMNVEV (reference sequence). CDR3 length: 17 residues. Trimming stripped 2 bases from V and 0 bases from J, with 16 bases between.

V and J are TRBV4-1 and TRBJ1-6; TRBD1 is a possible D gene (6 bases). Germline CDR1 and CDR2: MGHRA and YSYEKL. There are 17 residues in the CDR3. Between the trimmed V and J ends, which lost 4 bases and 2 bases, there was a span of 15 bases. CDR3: CASSPQGPETYNSPLHF. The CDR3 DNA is TGCGCCAGCAGCCCACAGGGCCCTGAGACCTATAATTCACCCCTCCACTTT.

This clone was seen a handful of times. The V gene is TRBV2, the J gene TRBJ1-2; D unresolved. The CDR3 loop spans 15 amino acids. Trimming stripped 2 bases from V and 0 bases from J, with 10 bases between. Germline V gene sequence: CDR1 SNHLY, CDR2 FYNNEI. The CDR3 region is CASSEQRSANYGYTF. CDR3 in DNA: TGTGCCAGCAGTGAACAACGGAGCGCTAACTATGGCTACACCTTC. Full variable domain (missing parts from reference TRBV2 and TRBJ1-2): EPEVTQTPSHQVTQMGQEVILRCVPISNHLYFYWYRQILGQKVEFLVSFYNNEISEKSEIFDDQFSVERPDGSNFTLKIRSTKLEDSAMYFCASSEQRSANYGYTFGSGTRLTVV.

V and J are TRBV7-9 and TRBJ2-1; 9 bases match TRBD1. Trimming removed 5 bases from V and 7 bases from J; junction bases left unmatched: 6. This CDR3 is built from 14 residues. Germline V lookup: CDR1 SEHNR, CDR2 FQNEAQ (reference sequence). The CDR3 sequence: CASSPGTGRNEQFF. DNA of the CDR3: TGTGCCAGCAGCCCCGGGACAGGGCGGAATGAGCAGTTCTTC.

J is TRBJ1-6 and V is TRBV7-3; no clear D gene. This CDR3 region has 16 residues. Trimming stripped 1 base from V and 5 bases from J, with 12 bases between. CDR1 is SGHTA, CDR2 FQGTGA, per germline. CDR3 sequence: CASSLMGTGNNSPLHF. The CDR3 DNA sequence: TGTGCCAGCAGCTTAATGGGTACCGGAAATAATTCACCCCTCCACTTT. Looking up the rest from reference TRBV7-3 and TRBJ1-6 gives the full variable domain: GAGVSQTPSNKVTEKGKYVELRCDPISGHTALYWYRQSLGQGPEFLIYFQGTGAADDSGLPNDRFFAVRPEGSVSTLKIQRTERGDSAVYLCASSLMGTGNNSPLHFGNGTRLTVT.

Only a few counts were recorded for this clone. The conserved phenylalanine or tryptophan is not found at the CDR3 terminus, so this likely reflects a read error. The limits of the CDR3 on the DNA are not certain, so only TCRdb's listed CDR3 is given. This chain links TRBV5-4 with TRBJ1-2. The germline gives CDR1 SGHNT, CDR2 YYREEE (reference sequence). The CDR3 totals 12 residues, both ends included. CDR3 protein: CASSLDGLQSLS.

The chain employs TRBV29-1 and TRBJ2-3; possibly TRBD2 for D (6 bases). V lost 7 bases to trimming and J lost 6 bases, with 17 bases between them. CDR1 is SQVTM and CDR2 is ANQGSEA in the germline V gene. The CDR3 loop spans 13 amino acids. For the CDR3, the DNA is TGCAGCGCCCCGCGAGAGGGGAGGGATACGCAGTATTTT. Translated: CSAPREGRDTQYF.

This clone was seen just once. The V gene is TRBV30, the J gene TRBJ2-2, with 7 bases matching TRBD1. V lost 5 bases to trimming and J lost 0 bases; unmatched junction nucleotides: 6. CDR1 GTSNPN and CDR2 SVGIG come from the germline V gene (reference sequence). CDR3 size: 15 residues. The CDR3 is CAWRSGQSNTGELFF. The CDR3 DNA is TGTGCCTGGCGATCGGGACAGTCGAACACCGGGGAGCTGTTTTTT.

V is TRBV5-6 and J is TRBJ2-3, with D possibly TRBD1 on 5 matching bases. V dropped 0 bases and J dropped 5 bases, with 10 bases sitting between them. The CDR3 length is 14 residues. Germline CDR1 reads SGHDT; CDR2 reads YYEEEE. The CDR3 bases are TGTGCCAGCAGCTTGGAGGGGAACTTAGATACGCAGTATTTT. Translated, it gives CASSLEGNLDTQYF.

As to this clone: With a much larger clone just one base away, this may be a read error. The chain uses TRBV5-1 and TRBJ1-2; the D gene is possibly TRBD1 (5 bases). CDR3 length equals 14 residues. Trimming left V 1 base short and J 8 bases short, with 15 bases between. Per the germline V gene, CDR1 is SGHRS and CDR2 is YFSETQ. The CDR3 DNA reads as TGCGCCAGCAGCTTGAGCGGGGCTGCAGACGGCTACACCTTC. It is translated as CASSLSGAADGYTF.

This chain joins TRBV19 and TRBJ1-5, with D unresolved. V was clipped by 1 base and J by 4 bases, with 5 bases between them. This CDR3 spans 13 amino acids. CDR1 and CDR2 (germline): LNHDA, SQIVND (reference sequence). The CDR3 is CASSIATNQPQHF. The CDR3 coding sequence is TGTGCCAGTAGTATAGCAACAAATCAGCCCCAGCATTTT.

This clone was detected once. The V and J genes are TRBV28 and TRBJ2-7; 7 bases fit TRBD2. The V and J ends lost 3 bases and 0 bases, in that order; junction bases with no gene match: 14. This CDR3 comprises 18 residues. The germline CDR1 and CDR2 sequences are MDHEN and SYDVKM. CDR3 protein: CASSFPLSRGENSYEQYF. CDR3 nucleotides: TGTGCCAGCAGTTTCCCTCTCAGCCGGGGGGAAAACTCCTACGAGCAGTACTTC.

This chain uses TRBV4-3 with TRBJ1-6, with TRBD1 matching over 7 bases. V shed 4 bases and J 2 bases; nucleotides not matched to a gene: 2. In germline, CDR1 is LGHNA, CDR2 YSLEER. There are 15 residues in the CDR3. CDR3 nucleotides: TGCGCCAGCAGCCGGGACAGTGCCTATAATTCACCCCTCCACTTT. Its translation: CASSRDSAYNSPLHF.

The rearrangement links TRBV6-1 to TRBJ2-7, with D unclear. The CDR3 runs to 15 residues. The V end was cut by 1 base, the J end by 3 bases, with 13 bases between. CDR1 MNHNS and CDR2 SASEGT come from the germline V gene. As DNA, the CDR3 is TGTGCCAGCAGTGAAGGACCCTCCAGGAGCTACGAGCAGTACTTC. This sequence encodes CASSEGPSRSYEQYF.

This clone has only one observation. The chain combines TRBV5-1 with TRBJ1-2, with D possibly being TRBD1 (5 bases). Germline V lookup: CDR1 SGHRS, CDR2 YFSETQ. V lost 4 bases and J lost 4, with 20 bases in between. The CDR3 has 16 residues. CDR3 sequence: CASSPERRGLVYGYTF. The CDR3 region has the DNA TGCGCCAGCAGCCCTGAGAGAAGGGGCCTCGTCTATGGCTACACCTTC.

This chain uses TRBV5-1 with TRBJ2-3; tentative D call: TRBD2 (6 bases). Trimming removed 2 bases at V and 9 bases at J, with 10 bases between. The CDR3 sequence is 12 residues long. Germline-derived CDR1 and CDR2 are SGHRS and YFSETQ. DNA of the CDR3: TGCGCCAGCAGCTTCCCGGGGGAGACGCAGTATTTT. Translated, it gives CASSFPGETQYF.

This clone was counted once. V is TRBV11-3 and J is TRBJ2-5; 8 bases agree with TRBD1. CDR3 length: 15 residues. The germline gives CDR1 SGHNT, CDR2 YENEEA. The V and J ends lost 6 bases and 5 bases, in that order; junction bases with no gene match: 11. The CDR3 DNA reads TGTGCCAGCAGGTACCGGACAGGGTCCGTGGAGACCCAGTACTTC. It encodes CASRYRTGSVETQYF.

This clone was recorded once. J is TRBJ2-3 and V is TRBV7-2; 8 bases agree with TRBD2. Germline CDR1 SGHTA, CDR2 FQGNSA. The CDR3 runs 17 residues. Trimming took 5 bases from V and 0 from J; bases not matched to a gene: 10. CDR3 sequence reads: CASSLVISGTSTDTQYF. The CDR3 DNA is TGTGCCAGCAGCCTAGTTATTAGCGGGACTAGCACAGATACGCAGTATTTT. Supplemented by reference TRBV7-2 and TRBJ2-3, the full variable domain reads GAGVSQSPSNKVTEKGKDVELRCDPISGHTALYWYRQSLGQGLEFLIYFQGNSAPDKSGLPSDRFSAERTGGSVSTLTIQRTQQEDSAVYLCASSLVISGTSTDTQYFGPGTRLTVL.

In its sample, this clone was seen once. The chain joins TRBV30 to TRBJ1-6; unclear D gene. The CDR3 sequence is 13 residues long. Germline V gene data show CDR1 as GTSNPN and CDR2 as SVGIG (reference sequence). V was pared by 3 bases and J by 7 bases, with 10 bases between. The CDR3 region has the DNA TGTGCCTGGAGAGGGAATTCGAATTCACCCCTCCACTTT. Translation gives CAWRGNSNSPLHF. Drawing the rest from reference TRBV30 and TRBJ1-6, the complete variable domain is SQTIHQWPATLVQPVGSPLSLECTVEGTSNPNLYWYRQAAGRGLQLLFYSVGIGQISSEVPQNLSASRPQDRQFILSSKKLLLSDSGFYLCAWRGNSNSPLHFGNGTRLTVT.

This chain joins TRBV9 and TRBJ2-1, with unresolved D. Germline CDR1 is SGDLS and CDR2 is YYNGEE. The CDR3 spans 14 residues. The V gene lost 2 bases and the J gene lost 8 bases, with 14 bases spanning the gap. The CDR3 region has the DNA TGTGCCAGCAGCGTGTCCCCCCTCCGAGATGAGCAGTTCTTC. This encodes CASSVSPLRDEQFF.

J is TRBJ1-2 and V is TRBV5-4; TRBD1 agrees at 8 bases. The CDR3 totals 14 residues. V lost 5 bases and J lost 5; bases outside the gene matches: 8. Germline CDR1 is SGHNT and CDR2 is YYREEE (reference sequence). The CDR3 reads CASRDGTGGYGYTF. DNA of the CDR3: TGTGCCAGCAGGGATGGAACAGGGGGGTATGGCTACACCTTC.